A selection of T cell receptor beta chains follows, all from one sample in a study of T cells in Graves' hyperthyroidism and ophthalmopathy. TCRdb re-called the multiplex PCR reads through MiXCR, storing one row per CDR3 protein. The table records 350,000 to 400,000 distinct CDR3 sequences, 14% to 15% of them present only once. Material: blood. The receptor source for this set is a woman in her 30s with Graves' hyperthyroidism. Each CDR3 is given with its conserved first and last residue. Each record gives: J gene, D gene, V gene, clone size, CDR3 DNA, CDR3 protein. The D gene is left open where the match is weak. For some rows the clone size is stated as once, few or many, or as a class when expanded; others skip it.

>TRBJ2-7|TRBD1|TRBV2|few
TGTGCCAGCAGTGAAAACAGGGGTGGCGAGCAGCACTTC
CASSENRGGEQHF
>TRBJ2-3|TRBD1|TRBV20-1|many
TGCAGTGCGGGACACAGGGGAGATACGCAGTATTTT
CSAGHRGDTQYF
>TRBJ2-1|.|TRBV7-2|many
TGTGCCAGCAGCTCCTGGCATGAGCAGTTCTTC
CASSSWHEQFF
>TRBJ2-2|TRBD2|TRBV20-1|.
TGCAGTGCTAGTACCCCCAGGGTAGCGGGTAACACCGGGGAGCTGTTTTTT
CSASTPRVAGNTGELFF
>TRBJ1-1|.|TRBV5-4|.
TGTGCCAGCAGCTTGGGATACGGGGGTAACACTGAAGCTTTCTTT
CASSLGYGGNTEAFF
>TRBJ2-7|TRBD1|TRBV27|many
TGTGCCAGCAGCGCCTGGGTTGGGACAGGGAACTACGAGCAGTACTTC
CASSAWVGTGNYEQYF
>TRBJ2-2|TRBD2|TRBV5-1|few
TGCGCCAGCAGCTTGAACCTAGCGGGAGGAGGGAACACCGGGGAGCTGTTTTTT
CASSLNLAGGGNTGELFF
>TRBJ2-7|TRBD1|TRBV7-9|many
TGTGCCAGCCGCTCCGGACAGGCCCTCTACGAGCAGTACTTC
CASRSGQALYEQYF
>TRBJ2-7|.|TRBV14|.
TGTGCCAGCAGCCAAGAAGTATTTGGGGTCGGCTACGAGCAGTACTTC
CASSQEVFGVGYEQYF
>TRBJ2-7|TRBD2|TRBV6-1|many
TGTGCCAGCAGTGCAATGGCGGGAGGGTCCTACGAGCAGTACTTC
CASSAMAGGSYEQYF
>TRBJ2-1|TRBD2|TRBV5-8|.
TGTGCCAGCAGCTTGGACTGGACTAGCGGGAGTGGGCTCTCCTACAATGAGCAGTTCTTC
CASSLDWTSGSGLSYNEQFF
>TRBJ1-5|TRBD1|TRBV11-2|few
TGTGCCAGCAGCTTAGAGGGACAGCCTCATCAGCCCCAGCATTTT
CASSLEGQPHQPQHF
>TRBJ2-7|.|TRBV18|many
TGTGCCAGCTCACCACCGCTAGGCAGAACCTACGAGCAGTACTTC
CASSPPLGRTYEQYF
>TRBJ2-5|.|TRBV20-1|.
TGCAGTGCTAGAGGGCACGGGAGTCCCAAGACCCAGTACTTC
CSARGHGSPKTQYF
>TRBJ1-1|.|TRBV28|many
TGTGCCAGCAGGCCCCAGGGCCAGAACACTGAAGCTTTCTTT
CASRPQGQNTEAFF
>TRBJ2-1|.|TRBV27|many
TGTGCCAGCAGTTTCTTGGGAAATGAACAGTTCTTC
CASSFLGNEQFF
>TRBJ2-7|.|TRBV7-9|many
TGTGCCAGCAGCGCTAGTGGCAGCCGAGACTACGAGCAGTACTTC
CASSASGSRDYEQYF
>TRBJ1-2|.|TRBV30|many
TGTGCCGGCGGGAGGGACTATGGCTACACCTTC
CAGGRDYGYTF
>TRBJ2-5|TRBD1|TRBV7-8|.
TGTGCCAGCAACCCGGGACAGGGGGCCGGGACCCAGTACTTC
CASNPGQGAGTQYF
>TRBJ1-1|.|TRBV20-1|many
TGCAGGGGGGTGGACACTGAAGCTTTCTTT
CRGVDTEAFF
>TRBJ2-1|TRBD2|TRBV5-4|few
TGTGCCAGCAGCTATGGGACTAGCGGGATCTATGAGCAGTTCTTC
CASSYGTSGIYEQFF
>TRBJ2-1|.|TRBV24-1|many
TGTGCCACCAGTGACTCTGATCGGAATGAGCAGTTCTTC
CATSDSDRNEQFF
>TRBJ2-1|TRBD2|TRBV7-9|few
TGTGCCAGCAGCTTACCTGGGCTAGCGGGAGATGTTGAGCAGTTCTTC
CASSLPGLAGDVEQFF
>TRBJ2-1|.|TRBV3-1|many
TGTGCCAGCAGCCAAGATTCAGCGGGACACAAAGGGAATGAGCAGTTCTTC
CASSQDSAGHKGNEQFF
>TRBJ2-7|TRBD1|TRBV28|many
TGTGCCAGCAGTTTTATTCCTGGACAGGCAAGCTCCTACGAGCAGTACTTC
CASSFIPGQASSYEQYF
>TRBJ2-1|.|TRBV5-6|.
TGTGCCAGCAGCTCCTGGGCAGGGGGGCTTGAGCAGTTCTTC
CASSSWAGGLEQFF
>TRBJ2-7|TRBD2|TRBV5-1|.
TGCGCCAGCAGCTTGTTTCCCCCAGCGGGAGTTGCCGAGTACATCTCCTACGAGCAGTACTTC
CASSLFPPAGVAEYISYEQYF